The source of this TCR beta chain is a study of shared clonotypes between healthy human individuals. This clone was picked up a small number of times. Its target is not known. The naive CD8 population came from CD45RO-negative cells selected for CCR7, without terminally differentiated effector memory CD45RA+ cells. The table came from immunoSEQ multiplex PCR; TCRdb's copy has only in-frame clones and leaves some out. The data show 450,000 to 700,000 clones, less than 97% seen once. Findings of the study overall: Non-shared clonotypes were found to have lower generation probabilities than the clonotypes that were shared by all four of the sorted-subset donors.

V gave up 0 bases and J gave up 5 bases, with 5 bases separating them. The V gene's germline CDR1 is SGHNT and CDR2 YYREEE (reference sequence). CDR3 length equals 13 residues. Sequences were obtained from naive CD8+ T cells sorted from blood. V gene TRBV5-4 combines with J gene TRBJ1-4; D not resolved. The receptor was derived from a woman aged 25 to 39 in good health. Written as DNA, the CDR3 is TGTGCCAGCAGCTTGGTTGAGAATGAAAAACTGTTTTTT. This translates into CASSLVENEKLFF.